This TCR beta chain was captured by sequencing in a study of blood T cell repertoires in COVID-19 (dated by TCRdb to 2018 to 2020). About the full investigation: Collaborator samples came from the United States, Italy and Spain and covered acute and convalescent phases of COVID-19. The repertoires were released in a freely available public database intended as a resource for research on the immune response to SARS-CoV-2. Where available, HLA class I and class II types were taken from metadata supplied by the sample provider and were not determined by assay-based typing. The dataset comprised deeply sampled blood TCRbeta repertoires from subjects exposed to, actively infected with, or recovered from COVID-19. The prospective study material was composed of cDNA or gDNA derived from T cells, B-cell-depleted T cells, or PBMCs. The samples were drawn from two sources: the first 160 participants of the ongoing ImmuneRACE study, and over 950 subjects contributed by 6 global collaborators. A de-identified subject ID, COVID-19 status, age in years and sex were almost always included in the sample metadata. Summary of the overall study and its limitations: The quantity of clinical and demographic metadata differed by source and by participant and was supplied without curation.

TCRbeta CDR3 regions were amplified from genomic DNA using the immunoSEQ Assay, a bias-controlled multiplex PCR. As for the authors' bioinformatics: The number of nucleated cells in each sample was estimated from the amplification of reference gene primers within the assay. To quantify the absolute abundance of each unique TCRbeta CDR3 rearrangement, sequence reads were collapsed and filtered. For each sample, productive Simpson clonality was calculated as the square root of Simpson's diversity index over productive rearrangements. What TCRdb holds here is the immuneACCESS table cut down to in-frame rearrangements. Part of the clones is not present; checked against another copy, under half of the missing clones reflect an unresolved V gene, and the others are unexplained. V and J calls and clone size follow that table, whereas D and trimming were derived from the DNA. In all, the sample holds hundreds of thousands of clones, and 70% to 90% of those were seen once. The ten most abundant clones make up about 9.9% of the sample.

This clone was recorded only once. It has no known antigen specificity. No much larger clone is present one base from it, and per-base qualities are unavailable. Looking up the germline V gene yields CDR1 MDHEN and CDR2 SYDVKM. The junction shows trimming of 2 bases on V and 0 bases on J, and the gene matches do not reach 3 bases of it. The CDR3, from cysteine to phenylalanine, totals 15 residues. CDR3 DNA only is kept here, 45 bases in frame from base 1. In the prospective study, participants were roughly 18 to 95 years old, resided in 20 to 30 geographic areas of the United States, and were enrolled through a virtual design. Cohort assignment in the prospective study relied on participant-reported clinical history from a screening survey and a study questionnaire. Recovered participants in ImmuneRACE Cohort 3 were defined by two consecutive negative NP/OP PCR tests, clearance by a healthcare professional, or resolution of symptoms. Mobile phlebotomists in the prospective study collected whole blood, serum and a nasopharyngeal or oropharyngeal swab from every participant. Prospective study participants could optionally give additional blood draws and questionnaires over an approximately 2-month period. Before DNA extraction, prospective study blood samples were shipped either frozen or at room temperature.

The rearranged chain carries TRBV28 and TRBJ1-1, and TRBD1 aligns with 7 junction nucleotides. This TCR derives from a woman aged 40 to 50 who had recovered from COVID-19. Sequenced material: PBMCs or T cells enriched from blood (not recorded which). Here the CDR3 is given as CASSLPTGMNTEAFF. The sequenced DNA is TGTGCCAGCAGTTTACCGACAGGGATGAACACTGAAGCTTTCTTT.